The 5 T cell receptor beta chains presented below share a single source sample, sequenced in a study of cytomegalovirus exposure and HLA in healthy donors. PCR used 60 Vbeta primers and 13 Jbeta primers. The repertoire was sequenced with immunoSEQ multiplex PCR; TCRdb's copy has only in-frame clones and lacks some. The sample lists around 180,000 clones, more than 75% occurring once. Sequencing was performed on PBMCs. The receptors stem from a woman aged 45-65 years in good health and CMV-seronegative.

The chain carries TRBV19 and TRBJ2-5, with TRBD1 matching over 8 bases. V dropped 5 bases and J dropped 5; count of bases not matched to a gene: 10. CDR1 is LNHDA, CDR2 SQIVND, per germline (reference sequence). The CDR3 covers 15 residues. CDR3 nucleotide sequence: TGTGCCAGTAGTGACAGGGGAGGCTCTGCGGAGACCCAGTACTTC. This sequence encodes CASSDRGGSAETQYF.

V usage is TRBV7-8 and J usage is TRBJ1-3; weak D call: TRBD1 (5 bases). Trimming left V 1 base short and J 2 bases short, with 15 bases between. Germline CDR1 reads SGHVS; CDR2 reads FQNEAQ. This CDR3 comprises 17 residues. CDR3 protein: CASSLGSGRGAGNTIYF. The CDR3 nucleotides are TGTGCCAGCAGCTTAGGCTCGGGGAGGGGAGCTGGAAACACCATATATTTT.

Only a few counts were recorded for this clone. The CDR3 bases are TGCGCCAGCAGCTTGGTAGCGCAGGACTCTGGAAACACCATATATTTT. Translation: CASSLVAQDSGNTIYF. The chain combines TRBV5-1 with TRBJ1-3; D gene ambiguous. CDR1 is SGHRS, CDR2 YFSETQ, per germline. V was cut by 0 bases and J by 0 bases, with 10 bases left in between. This CDR3 is built from 16 residues.

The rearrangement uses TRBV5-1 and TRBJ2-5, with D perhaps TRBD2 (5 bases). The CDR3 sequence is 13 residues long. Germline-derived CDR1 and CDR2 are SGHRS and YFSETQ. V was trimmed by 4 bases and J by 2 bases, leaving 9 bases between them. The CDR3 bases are TGCGCCAGCAGCCCTAGCCCACAAGAGACCCAGTACTTC. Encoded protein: CASSPSPQETQYF.

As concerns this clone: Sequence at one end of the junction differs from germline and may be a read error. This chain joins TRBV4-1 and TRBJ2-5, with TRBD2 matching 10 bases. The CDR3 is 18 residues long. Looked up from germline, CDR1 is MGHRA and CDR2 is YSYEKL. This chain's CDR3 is CASSQGELAGHVQEAQYF. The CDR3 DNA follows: TGCGCCAGCAGCCAAGGCGAACTAGCGGGGCACGTCCAAGAGGCCCAGTACTTC.